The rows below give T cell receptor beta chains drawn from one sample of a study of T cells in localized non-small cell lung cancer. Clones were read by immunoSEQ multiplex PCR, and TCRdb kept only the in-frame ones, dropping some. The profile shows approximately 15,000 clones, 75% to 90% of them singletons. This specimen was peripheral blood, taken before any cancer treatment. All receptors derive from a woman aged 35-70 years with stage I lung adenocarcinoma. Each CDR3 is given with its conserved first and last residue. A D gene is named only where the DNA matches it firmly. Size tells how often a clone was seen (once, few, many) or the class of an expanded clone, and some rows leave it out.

CDR3: CSVRDGVDTQYF; DNA: TGCAGCGTTCGGGACGGGGTAGATACGCAGTATTTT; D: -; J: TRBJ2-3; size: -; V: TRBV29-1
CDR3: CASSQAQDRDGPQHF; DNA: TGTGCCAGCAGCCAGGCCCAGGACAGGGACGGGCCCCAGCATTTT; D: TRBD1; J: TRBJ1-5; size: medium-sized; V: TRBV4-2
CDR3: CASSVAQGAYNEQFF; DNA: TGTGCCAGCAGCGTAGCACAGGGGGCTTACAATGAGCAGTTCTTC; D: TRBD1; J: TRBJ2-1; size: -; V: TRBV9
CDR3: CASSLWGQSDEKLFF; DNA: TGTGCCAGCAGCTTGTGGGGACAATCGGATGAAAAACTGTTTTTT; D: -; J: TRBJ1-4; size: -; V: TRBV5-5
CDR3: CASSVSRDRERYF; DNA: TGTGCCAGCAGCGTATCCCGGGACAGGGAACGGTATTTT; D: TRBD1; J: TRBJ2-3; size: once; V: TRBV7-2
CDR3: CASSEVPSPRIAFF; DNA: TGTGCCAGCAGTGAAGTTCCAAGCCCGCGAATAGCTTTCTTT; D: -; J: TRBJ1-1; size: -; V: TRBV6-1
CDR3: CASHSSGGGHNEQFF; DNA: TGTGCCTCGCACTCTTCGGGGGGGGGCCACAATGAGCAGTTCTTC; D: TRBD2; J: TRBJ2-1; size: -; V: TRBV28
CDR3: CASSRQLGNQPQHF; DNA: TGTGCCAGCAGCCGACAACTTGGCAATCAGCCCCAGCATTTT; D: -; J: TRBJ1-5; size: -; V: TRBV28
CDR3: CASSQDPGQANGAFF; DNA: TGCGCCAGCAGCCAAGATCCGGGACAGGCTAATGGCGCTTTCTTT; D: TRBD1; J: TRBJ1-1; size: -; V: TRBV4-1
CDR3: CASSLDQLSPLHF; DNA: TGTGCCAGCAGCTTAGATCAGCTTTCACCCCTCCACTTT; D: -; J: TRBJ1-6; size: -; V: TRBV11-2
CDR3: CASSQEVSSRTDTQYF; DNA: TGTGCCAGCAGCCAAGAAGTTAGCTCCCGCACAGATACGCAGTATTTT; D: -; J: TRBJ2-3; size: -; V: TRBV4-2
CDR3: CASSFTGLSTGRYYEQYF; DNA: TGTGCCAGCAGCTTTACGGGGCTCTCGACAGGGAGGTACTACGAGCAGTACTTC; D: -; J: TRBJ2-7; size: -; V: TRBV7-2
CDR3: CASSLYSNYGYTF; DNA: TGTGCCAGCAGCTTGTACAGTAACTATGGCTACACCTTC; D: -; J: TRBJ1-2; size: -; V: TRBV5-4
CDR3: CSARSYEQYF; DNA: TGCAGTGCAAGGTCCTACGAGCAGTACTTC; D: -; J: TRBJ2-7; size: -; V: TRBV20-1
CDR3: CASSVGGGRNQPQHF; DNA: TGTGCCAGCAGCGTAGGGGGGGGCCGAAATCAGCCCCAGCATTTT; D: -; J: TRBJ1-5; size: once; V: TRBV9
CDR3: CASRGLEGLDQPQHF; DNA: TGTGCCAGTAGGGGATTGGAGGGGCTCGATCAGCCCCAGCATTTT; D: -; J: TRBJ1-5; size: -; V: TRBV19
CDR3: CAISDGGTMGYGYTF; DNA: TGTGCCATCAGCGATGGAGGGACAATGGGCTATGGCTACACCTTC; D: -; J: TRBJ1-2; size: -; V: TRBV10-3
CDR3: CSVAGSEQFF; DNA: TGCAGTGTGGCCGGGAGTGAGCAGTTCTTC; D: -; J: TRBJ2-1; size: -; V: TRBV20-1
CDR3: CSAPLAYEQYF; DNA: TGCAGTGCCCCCCTGGCCTACGAGCAGTACTTC; D: -; J: TRBJ2-7; size: -; V: TRBV20-1
CDR3: CASSQEDPGTAYGIQYF; DNA: TGCGCCAGCAGCCAAGAAGACCCCGGGACAGCCTACGGCATTCAGTACTTC; D: TRBD1; J: TRBJ2-4; size: once; V: TRBV4-1
CDR3: CASSFPTAPDGYTF; DNA: TGTGCCAGCAGTTTCCCGACAGCCCCGGATGGCTACACCTTC; D: -; J: TRBJ1-2; size: few; V: TRBV28
CDR3: CSGGLKETQYF; DNA: TGCAGTGGTGGGTTGAAAGAGACCCAGTACTTC; D: -; J: TRBJ2-5; size: once; V: TRBV20-1
CDR3: CASSGARVNTEAFF; DNA: TGTGCCAGCAGCGGTGCCAGGGTGAACACTGAAGCTTTCTTT; D: -; J: TRBJ1-1; size: -; V: TRBV11-2
CDR3: CSVRASGKETQYF; DNA: TGCAGCGTCCGGGCTAGCGGAAAAGAGACCCAGTACTTC; D: TRBD2; J: TRBJ2-5; size: -; V: TRBV29-1
CDR3: CASSVETGYAGELFF; DNA: TGTGCCAGCAGCGTTGAGACAGGGTATGCCGGGGAGCTGTTTTTT; D: TRBD1; J: TRBJ2-2; size: -; V: TRBV2
CDR3: CASTSGYEQYF; DNA: TGTGCCAGCACTTCGGGGTACGAGCAGTACTTC; D: -; J: TRBJ2-7; size: -; V: TRBV28
CDR3: CASSSRTSGPRGDTQYF; DNA: TGTGCCAGCAGCTCCCGGACTAGCGGGCCCCGAGGGGATACGCAGTATTTT; D: TRBD2; J: TRBJ2-3; size: -; V: TRBV11-2
CDR3: CASRRTVINTGELFF; DNA: TGTGCCAGTCGGCGGACAGTTATTAACACCGGGGAGCTGTTTTTT; D: -; J: TRBJ2-2; size: -; V: TRBV19
CDR3: CAIRDRGVGETQYF; DNA: TGTGCCATCAGGGACAGGGGAGTCGGGGAGACCCAGTACTTC; D: TRBD1; J: TRBJ2-5; size: -; V: TRBV10-3
CDR3: CASSPPLGTVSSGNTIYF; DNA: TGTGCCAGCTCACCACCGCTCGGGACGGTCAGCTCTGGAAACACCATATATTTT; D: -; J: TRBJ1-3; size: -; V: TRBV18
CDR3: CASSMQSRWQPQHF; DNA: TGTGCCAGTAGTATGCAGTCGAGGTGGCAGCCCCAGCATTTT; D: -; J: TRBJ1-5; size: -; V: TRBV19
CDR3: CATSRDLRAVKQYF; DNA: TGTGCCACCAGCAGAGATCTGCGGGCGGTCAAGCAGTACTTC; D: -; J: TRBJ2-7; size: -; V: TRBV15
CDR3: CASSGAAYEQYF; DNA: TGCGCCAGCAGCGGGGCAGCCTACGAGCAGTACTTC; D: -; J: TRBJ2-7; size: -; V: TRBV5-1
CDR3: CATSRTGVEQYF; DNA: TGTGCCACCAGCAGGACGGGGGTCGAGCAGTACTTC; D: -; J: TRBJ2-7; size: -; V: TRBV15
CDR3: CASSYSRDGYTF; DNA: TGTGCCAGCAGTTACTCCAGGGATGGCTACACCTTC; D: -; J: TRBJ1-2; size: -; V: TRBV6-6
CDR3: CASSLGTGTYEQYF; DNA: TGCGCCAGCAGCTTAGGGACAGGGACCTACGAGCAGTACTTC; D: TRBD1; J: TRBJ2-7; size: -; V: TRBV5-1
CDR3: CASSGYAGVRYTF; DNA: TGTGCCAGCAGCGGTTATGCGGGGGTCCGCTACACCTTC; D: -; J: TRBJ1-2; size: -; V: TRBV5-4
CDR3: CASSEGVSSVTDTQYF; DNA: TGTGCCAGCAGTGAAGGTGTTAGCTCGGTCACAGATACGCAGTATTTT; D: -; J: TRBJ2-3; size: -; V: TRBV25-1
CDR3: CASPKGGGQPQHF; DNA: TGTGCCAGCCCTAAGGGGGGGGGTCAGCCCCAGCATTTT; D: -; J: TRBJ1-5; size: -; V: TRBV7-6
CDR3: CASMRQGNTGELFF; DNA: TGTGCCAGCATGCGACAGGGGAACACCGGGGAGCTGTTTTTT; D: TRBD1; J: TRBJ2-2; size: -; V: TRBV9
CDR3: CASRASDSTYEQYF; DNA: TGTGCCAGCAGAGCCTCGGACAGTACCTACGAGCAGTACTTC; D: -; J: TRBJ2-7; size: once; V: TRBV6-6
CDR3: CASSFVTGIKSGANVLTF; DNA: TGTGCCAGCAGTTTCGTAACAGGGATCAAGTCTGGGGCCAACGTCCTGACTTTC; D: -; J: TRBJ2-6; size: -; V: TRBV28
CDR3: CASSVQQTQYF; DNA: TGTGCCAGCAGTGTACAGCAGACCCAGTACTTC; D: -; J: TRBJ2-5; size: few; V: TRBV2
CDR3: CASSFAYGYTF; DNA: TGTGCCAGCAGCTTTGCCTATGGCTACACCTTC; D: -; J: TRBJ1-2; size: -; V: TRBV7-2
CDR3: CASSESRGGGYLETQYF; DNA: TGTGCCAGCAGTGAATCGAGGGGAGGAGGGTATTTGGAGACCCAGTACTTC; D: -; J: TRBJ2-5; size: -; V: TRBV6-1
CDR3: CASSSGVAEAFF; DNA: TGTGCCAGCAGCTCTGGAGTGGCTGAAGCTTTCTTT; D: -; J: TRBJ1-1; size: -; V: TRBV5-4
CDR3: CASRRGAGNGNEQFF; DNA: TGTGCCAGCAGACGAGGAGCGGGGAATGGAAATGAGCAGTTCTTC; D: TRBD2; J: TRBJ2-1; size: -; V: TRBV9
CDR3: CASSQWDTGMLEKLFF; DNA: TGTGCCAGCAGCCAATGGGATACAGGGATGCTCGAAAAACTGTTTTTT; D: -; J: TRBJ1-4; size: -; V: TRBV4-2
CDR3: CASSLLGQSNEKLFF; DNA: TGTGCCAGCAGTTTATTAGGGCAGTCTAATGAAAAACTGTTTTTT; D: -; J: TRBJ1-4; size: medium-sized; V: TRBV28
CDR3: CASSPSMNTEAFF; DNA: TGTGCCAGCAGCCCCTCAATGAACACTGAAGCTTTCTTT; D: -; J: TRBJ1-1; size: -; V: TRBV5-8